The following is a TCR beta chain sequence with its context. No antigen is known for it. These data originate in a study of cytomegalovirus exposure and HLA in healthy donors. Study results and limitations: Some TCR beta chains (around 160 of them) were listed as cytomegalovirus-associated.

Trimming at V came to 4 bases and at J to 0 bases, leaving 11 bases not matched to a gene. Germline V lookup: CDR1 SGHAT, CDR2 FQDESV (reference sequence). This CDR3 has 17 amino acids. PCR employed 60 Vbeta and 13 Jbeta primers. Method: immunoSEQ multiplex PCR; TCRdb's copy keeps in-frame clones and lacks some. The repertoire holds some 110,000 clones, roughly 80% seen once, with around 4.9% in the top ten. The V gene is TRBV11-1, the J gene TRBJ2-7, with 8 positions matching TRBD2. Sequencing used PBMCs. The clonotype was recovered from a man between 50 and 59 years old in good health and CMV-seropositive. In nucleotides, the CDR3 is TGTGCCAGCAGCTCCCGGGAGCGGGGGCCGAGCTCCTACGAGCAGTACTTC. Its protein is CASSSRERGPSSYEQYF.